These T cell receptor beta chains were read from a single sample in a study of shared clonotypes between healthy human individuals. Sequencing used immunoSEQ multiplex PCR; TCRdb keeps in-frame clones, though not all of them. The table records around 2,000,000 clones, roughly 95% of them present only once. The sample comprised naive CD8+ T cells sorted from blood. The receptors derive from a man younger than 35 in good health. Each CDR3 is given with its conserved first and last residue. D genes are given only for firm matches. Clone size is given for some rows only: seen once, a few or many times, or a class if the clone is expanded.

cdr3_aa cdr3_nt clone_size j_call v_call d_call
CASSQDQEETQYF TGCGCCAGCAGCCAAGACCAAGAGGAGACCCAGTACTTC . TRBJ2-5 TRBV4-1 .
CASTTLAGGPYEQYF TGTGCCAGCACCACGCTAGCGGGAGGCCCCTACGAGCAGTACTTC once TRBJ2-7 TRBV7-8 TRBD2
CASSKKTPLVCNEQFF TGTGCCAGCAGCAAAAAGACTCCCCTCGTTTGTAATGAGCAGTTCTTC . TRBJ2-1 TRBV21-1 .
CASSQARQGEDYGYTF TGCGCCAGCAGCCAAGCTCGACAGGGTGAGGACTATGGCTACACCTTC . TRBJ1-2 TRBV4-3 TRBD1
CASSGHWNTEAFF TGTGCCAGCAGTGGGCATTGGAACACTGAAGCTTTCTTT . TRBJ1-1 TRBV27 .
CASSPRTDYEQYF TGTGCCAGCAGCCCCCGGACCGACTACGAGCAGTACTTC . TRBJ2-7 TRBV7-9 .
CASSRDTPTYEQYF TGTGCCAGCAGCCGGGACACCCCGACCTACGAGCAGTACTTC . TRBJ2-7 TRBV7-9 .
CASSFGQGGTYEQYF TGTGCCAGCAGTTTTGGACAGGGGGGGACGTACGAGCAGTACTTC . TRBJ2-7 TRBV27 TRBD1
CASSPSRRQRDSGNTIYF TGTGCCAGCAGTCCCTCCCGCAGACAGAGAGACTCTGGAAACACCATATATTTT . TRBJ1-3 TRBV27 .
CASSQGLVDDEQFF TGCGCCAGCAGCCAAGGGCTAGTGGACGATGAGCAGTTCTTC . TRBJ2-1 TRBV4-1 .
CASKLAGEQYF TGCGCCAGCAAACTAGCTGGCGAGCAGTACTTC . TRBJ2-7 TRBV10-2 .
CASSVGGETEAFF TGTGCCAGCAGCGTAGGAGGTGAGACTGAAGCTTTCTTT once TRBJ1-1 TRBV9 .